These 5 T cell receptor beta chains share one sample of origin, sequenced in a study of identical twins. TCRdb independently ran MiXCR on the 5' RACE reads; one entry per CDR3 protein. The table lists some 500,000 distinct CDR3 sequences, more than 9% of them singletons. This same sample was also taken into another study, of yellow fever vaccine responses in identical twins.

Sequencing input: PBMCs. The receptors stem from a woman between 18 and 29 years old in good health.

This clonotype was seen a handful of times. The genes are TRBV20-1 and TRBJ1-2; 12 positions match TRBD1. V shed 5 bases, J shed 2 bases, and the junction held 3 bases outside the gene matches. This CDR3 is 14 amino acids long. The germline V gene has CDR1 DFQATT and CDR2 SNEGSKA (reference sequence). The chain's CDR3 is CSAGDRGRNYGYTF. For the CDR3, the DNA is TGCAGTGCTGGGGACAGGGGGCGCAACTATGGCTACACCTTC.

This clonotype was seen only once. The chain recombines TRBV7-2 with TRBJ2-1; D gene unclear. Trimming took 6 bases from V and 4 from J, leaving 7 bases between them. Germline V gene data show CDR1 as SGHTA and CDR2 as FQGNSA. The CDR3 totals 12 residues. The CDR3 is CASRNRYNEQFF. The CDR3 DNA is TGTGCCAGCAGGAATCGGTACAATGAGCAGTTCTTC.

The chain uses TRBV7-2 and TRBJ1-3; D gene uncertain. The CDR3 consists of 14 residues. Per germline, CDR1 SGHTA and CDR2 FQGNSA. V lost 2 bases, J lost 2 bases, and 7 bases lay in between. In DNA form, the CDR3 reads TGTGCCAGCAGCTTACCGCTGACTGGAAACACCATATATTTT. Translated, it gives CASSLPLTGNTIYF.

This clonotype was seen ten or more times. The chain uses TRBV7-2 and TRBJ2-1; weak D call: TRBD2 (5 bases). Germline CDR1 reads SGHTA; CDR2 reads FQGNSA. This CDR3 contains 15 residues. The germline V and J ends were trimmed by 5 bases and 0 bases, with 11 bases remaining between them. This CDR3 reads CASSKGLASYNEQFF. CDR3 DNA: TGTGCCAGCAGCAAAGGACTTGCCTCCTACAATGAGCAGTTCTTC.

This clonotype has just a few counts. The chain employs TRBV15 and TRBJ2-7; TRBD2 agrees at 15 bases. J was trimmed by 2 bases and V by 7 bases; bases with no gene match: 9. The germline V gene encodes CDR1 LNHNV and CDR2 YYDKDF (reference sequence). This CDR3 has 17 residues. The CDR3 bases are TGTGCCACCACAAACCTGGGACTAGCGGGAGGTGCCTACGAGCAGTACTTC. Its protein is CATTNLGLAGGAYEQYF.